This T cell receptor (beta chain) originates from a study of T-cell reconstitution after alpha-beta-depleted transplantation in children. The junction had 5 bases not matched to a gene; V was cut back by 5 bases and J by 4 bases. This CDR3 contains 15 residues. Germline V lookup: CDR1 SEHNR, CDR2 FQNEAQ (reference sequence). TCRbeta library construction was performed incorporating unique molecular identifiers. Via MiXCR, TCRdb re-called the PCR reads, giving one row per CDR3 protein. The profile shows some 350,000 distinct CDR3 sequences, around a tenth of them singletons. Sequencing used PBMCs from the stem cell graft donor, obtained from the stem cell graft. The clonotype originates from a human donor who donated a stem cell graft to a child with acute lymphoblastic leukemia. The chain joins TRBV7-9 to TRBJ2-3; TRBD2 matches 11 bases. The chain's CDR3 is CASSRTSGSPDTQYF. CDR3 DNA sequence: TGTGCCAGCAGCCGGACTAGCGGGTCACCAGATACGCAGTATTTT.